Included here is one T cell receptor beta chain sequence, with context. Trimming took 1 base from V and 2 from J; bases not matched to a gene: 6. The CDR3 is 17 amino acids. The germline CDR1 and CDR2 sequences are MGHDK and SYGVNS. The sample is drawn from a study of T cells in Graves' hyperthyroidism and ophthalmopathy. RNA transcripts yielded amplified TCR beta CDR3 regions. The HTBI primer set served for first-round RT-PCR of the TCR CDR3. TCRdb reprocessed the multiplex PCR reads via MiXCR and lists one record per CDR3 protein. The repertoire has hundreds of thousands of distinct CDR3 sequences, 17% of them found once; the top ten carry under 20%.

The source of this sequence is a woman under 30 with Graves' ophthalmopathy. The specimen was blood. The V and J genes are TRBV25-1 and TRBJ2-7, with TRBD2 identical over 12 bases. The CDR3 loop reads CASSESTSGRITYEQYF. CDR3 bases: TGTGCCAGCAGTGAATCGACTAGCGGGAGAATCACCTACGAGCAGTACTTC.